This paragraph reports one T cell receptor beta chain. Its antigen is still unknown. Base qualities are missing; no much larger clone stands one base away. TCRbeta CDR3 regions were amplified from genomic DNA using the immunoSEQ Assay, a bias-controlled multiplex PCR. In the original analysis: Nucleated cell counts per sample were estimated from amplification of reference gene primers within the assay. To quantify the absolute abundance of each unique TCRbeta CDR3 rearrangement, sequence reads were collapsed and filtered. For each sample, productive Simpson clonality was calculated by taking the square root of Simpson's diversity index across productive rearrangements. In TCRdb, the immuneACCESS table is reduced to in-frame sequences with V and J assigned. These tables do not hold every clone; where another copy was compared, an unresolved V gene accounts for under half, and the others remain unexplained. The D gene and trimming were derived from the DNA, and the V and J assignments and clone size from that table. Across this sample there are approximately 260,000 clones, with about nine tenths seen only once. 1.9% of the sample is taken by the ten largest.

The data belong to a study of blood T cell repertoires in COVID-19 (dated by TCRdb to the early 2020s). A note on the overall study: Samples from collaborators originated in the United States, Italy and Spain and spanned both the acute and convalescent phases of COVID-19. The prospective study material was composed of cDNA or gDNA derived from T cells, B-cell-depleted T cells, or PBMCs. Deeply sampled blood TCRbeta repertoires from subjects exposed to, actively infected with, or recovered from COVID-19 were included in the dataset. The repertoires were released in a freely available public database intended as a resource for research on the immune response to SARS-CoV-2. Samples came from the ongoing ImmuneRACE study (first 160 participants) plus 1,254 subjects from 6 global collaborators. A de-identified subject ID, COVID-19 status, age in years and sex were almost always included in the sample metadata. HLA class I and class II types, where available, came from metadata supplied by the sample provider rather than from assay-based typing.

Participants in the prospective study were aged roughly 18 to 100 years, lived in 20 to 25 United States geographic areas, and enrolled through a virtual design. In the prospective study, participants were assigned to cohorts based on the clinical history participants reported in a screening survey and a study questionnaire. Recovered participants in ImmuneRACE Cohort 3 were defined by two consecutive negative NP/OP PCR tests, clearance by a healthcare professional, or resolution of symptoms. Each participant in the prospective study had whole blood, serum and a nasopharyngeal or oropharyngeal swab collected by mobile phlebotomists. Additional blood draws and questionnaires over an approximately two-month period could optionally be provided by prospective study participants. Before DNA extraction, blood samples from the prospective study were shipped at room temperature or frozen. Sequences LNHDA (CDR1) and SQIVND (CDR2) are obtained from the germline V gene (reference sequence). The CDR3 starts with the cysteine, ends with the phenylalanine, and has 15 residues. Only CDR3 DNA remains: 45 bases, in frame from the first base. Deletion took 2 bases off V and 5 bases off J, with a span of 13 bases between the germline ends.

General conclusions and limits of the study: Clinical and demographic metadata were provided uncurated, with the amount varying by source and participant.

This TCR was recovered from an older woman who had recovered from COVID-19. The sample consisted of PBMCs or T cells enriched from blood (not recorded which). The rearrangement combines TRBV19 with TRBJ1-5; D gene: possibly TRBD1, on 5 matching bases. The CDR3 region: CASSISSGEDQPQHF. The nucleotide sequence is given as TGTGCCAGTAGTATATCTTCGGGGGAGGATCAGCCCCAGCATTTT.